The source of this T cell receptor (beta chain) is a study of cytomegalovirus exposure and HLA in healthy donors. Study summary: Sequencing of 150 million to 200 million T cells in an earlier analysis found more than 100 million unique TCR beta sequences. The Caucasian-associated ancestry cluster contained 81% of the approximately 390 genotyped donors. About 80 million unique TCRs, all from HLA-typed donors, were included in an early release of the data.

About this clone itself: Its matching antigen is unknown.

This CDR3 has 14 residues. Trimming removed 8 bases at V and 1 base at J, with 11 bases between. CDR1 and CDR2 (germline): MGHDK, SYGVNS. Vbeta (60) and Jbeta (13) primers were used in the PCR. Clones were read by immunoSEQ multiplex PCR, and TCRdb kept only the in-frame ones, dropping some. The sample yields around 74,000 clones, of which the top ten take up around 15%. The study's findings and limits: Some public TCRs appeared in many individuals, while most sequences were rare.

Specimen: PBMCs. V gene TRBV25-1 combines with J gene TRBJ2-2, with D possibly matching TRBD1 (6 bases). This clonotype was obtained from a man aged 45-65 years in good health and CMV-seropositive. The chain's CDR3 is CASSWGLNTGELFF. In nucleotides, the CDR3 is TGTGCCAGCTCTTGGGGGCTGAACACCGGGGAGCTGTTTTTT.